One TCR beta chain is described in this entry. As yet, its antigen is unknown. The data belong to a study of beta chain features in type 1 diabetes. cDNA synthesis used the whole RNA isolate, giving expressed TCRB sequences. About 1 million reads, on average, came from each of the stem cell-like memory T cell samples. The data were produced by immunoSEQ multiplex PCR, yet TCRdb's version contains in-frame clones alone and is incomplete. The sample holds some 48,000 clones, just under 45% seen once. Each of the CD4+ naive, central memory, regulatory and stem cell-like memory populations was sorted via CD45RO/CCR7/CD25/CD127/CD95/CD27. Purity exceeded 98% in all sorted populations. Points from the study as a whole: A moderate, significant TCRB CDR3 shortening appeared in type 1 diabetes across four CD4+ subsets.

This CDR3 spans 16 amino acids. V lost 3 bases, J lost 4 bases, and 6 bases stayed unmatched. Germline V gene lookup returns CDR1 LGHNA and CDR2 YSLEER. Sequenced sample: stem cell memory CD4+ T cells from blood. This chain joins TRBV4-3 and TRBJ2-3; 11 nucleotides line up with TRBD2. The clonotype originates from a man aged 25 to 40 with type 1 diabetes. CDR3 coding DNA: TGCGCCAGCAGCCAGTGGGGGACTAGCGGACCAGATACGCAGTATTTT. Its protein product is CASSQWGTSGPDTQYF.